Listed below are T cell receptor beta chains from one sample, sequenced in a study of blood T cell repertoires in COVID-19. Assay used: immunoSEQ multiplex PCR; TCRdb lists only in-frame clones, some missing. The sample includes around 150,000 clones, around 84% of them seen just once. Sequencing was performed on peripheral blood. These receptor sequences come from a human donor with acute or convalescent COVID-19. The donor label of this sample is uncertain. CDR3s include the opening cysteine and the closing phenylalanine or tryptophan.

v_gene	j_gene	CDR3aa
TRBV6-5	TRBJ1-2	CASTDPRQGIYGYTF
TRBV5-6	TRBJ2-7	CASSFQRGEQYF
TRBV6-2/TRBV6-3	TRBJ1-2	CASSYDSALGYTF
TRBV27	TRBJ1-1	CASSSTLNTEAFF
TRBV7-6	TRBJ2-2	CASSLRQGSGELFF
TRBV7-9	TRBJ1-4	CAIPTLANEKLFF
TRBV28	TRBJ1-2	CASSLGGAGYGYTF
TRBV27	TRBJ1-5	CASSFRRDSPQHF
TRBV6-5	TRBJ1-3	CASGQSGGNTIYF
TRBV9	TRBJ2-1	CASSVDIGGKNEQFF
TRBV7-8	TRBJ1-6	CASSLRETGDGNSPLHF
TRBV30	TRBJ1-4	CAWSATTGEKLFF
TRBV18	TRBJ1-3	CASSQQGMGSGNTIYF
TRBV19	TRBJ1-2	CASSIAGTGDGYTF
TRBV7-2	TRBJ2-2	CASSPYRGGVVSGELFF
TRBV6-2/TRBV6-3	TRBJ1-2	CASSYSSDNFYGYTF
TRBV9	TRBJ2-1	CASSVTGRSYNEQFF
TRBV18	TRBJ1-1	CASSPRGNTEAFF
TRBV2	TRBJ2-1	CASSEAPGQGSYNEQFF
TRBV29-1	TRBJ1-5	CSVYNGNQPQHF
TRBV11-3	TRBJ1-1	CASSRVGQVVGKMNTEAFF
TRBV4-2	TRBJ1-2	CASSQESGQQGPYGYTF
TRBV6-6	TRBJ2-3	CASSRQGADTQYF